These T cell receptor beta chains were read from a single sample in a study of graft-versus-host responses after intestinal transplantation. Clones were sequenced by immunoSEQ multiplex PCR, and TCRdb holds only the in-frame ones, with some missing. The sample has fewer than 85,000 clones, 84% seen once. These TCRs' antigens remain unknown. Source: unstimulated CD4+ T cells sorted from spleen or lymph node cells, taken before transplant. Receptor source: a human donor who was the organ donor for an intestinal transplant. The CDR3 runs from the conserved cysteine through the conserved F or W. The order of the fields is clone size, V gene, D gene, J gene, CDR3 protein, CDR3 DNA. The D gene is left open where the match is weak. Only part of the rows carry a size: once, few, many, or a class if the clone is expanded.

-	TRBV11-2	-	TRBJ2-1	CASSYERLNEQFF	TGTGCCAGCAGCTATGAACGGTTGAATGAGCAGTTCTTC
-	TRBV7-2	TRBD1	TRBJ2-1	CASSLVWRTGLDNEQFF	TGTGCCAGCAGCTTAGTGTGGAGGACAGGGCTCGACAATGAGCAGTTCTTC
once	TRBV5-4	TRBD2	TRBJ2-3	CASSLDLAGGRLQYF	TGTGCCAGCAGCTTGGACCTAGCGGGGGGGCGTTTGCAGTATTTT
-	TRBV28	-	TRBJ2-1	CASAGQNEQFF	TGTGCCAGCGCAGGGCAAAATGAGCAGTTCTTC
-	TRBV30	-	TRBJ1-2	CAWSDGNYGYTF	TGTGCCTGGAGTGACGGGAACTATGGCTACACCTTC
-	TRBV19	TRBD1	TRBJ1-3	CASSILQGGSGNTIYF	TGTGCCAGTAGTATTCTGCAGGGGGGCTCTGGAAACACCATATATTTT
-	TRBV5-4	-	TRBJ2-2	CASRRTFGTGELFF	TGTGCCAGCAGGCGTACCTTCGGCACCGGGGAGCTGTTTTTT
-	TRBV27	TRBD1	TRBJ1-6	CASSPRRGLDSPLHF	TGTGCCAGCAGTCCCCGTAGGGGGCTGGATTCACCCCTCCACTTT
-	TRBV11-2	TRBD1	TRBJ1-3	CASSLDRDRGQDGNTIYF	TGTGCCAGCAGCCTAGATCGGGACAGGGGGCAAGATGGAAACACCATATATTTT
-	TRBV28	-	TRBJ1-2	CASSSLTGLYGYTF	TGTGCCAGCAGTTCTCTCACAGGGTTGTATGGCTACACCTTC
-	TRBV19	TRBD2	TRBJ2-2	CASRLIAGKNTGELFF	TGTGCCAGTAGGCTAATAGCGGGGAAGAACACCGGGGAGCTGTTTTTT
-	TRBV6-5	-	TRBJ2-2	CASSYSIGELFF	TGTGCCAGCAGTTACAGCATCGGGGAGCTGTTTTTT
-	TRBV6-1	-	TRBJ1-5	CASSAPKGGAINQPQHF	TGTGCCAGCAGTGCCCCAAAGGGGGGGGCGATCAATCAGCCCCAGCATTTT
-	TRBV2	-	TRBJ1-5	CASSEVIAQQPQHF	TGTGCCAGCAGTGAGGTAATAGCACAACAGCCCCAGCATTTT
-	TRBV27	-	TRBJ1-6	CASRRDRGPLHF	TGTGCCAGCAGGAGGGATCGGGGACCCCTCCACTTT
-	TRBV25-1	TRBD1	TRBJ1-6	CASSEYSGQGNSPLHF	TGTGCCAGCAGTGAATATTCTGGACAGGGGAATTCACCCCTCCACTTT
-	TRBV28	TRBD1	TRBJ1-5	CASKRPGQGVQPQHF	TGTGCCAGCAAAAGACCGGGACAGGGGGTTCAGCCCCAGCATTTT
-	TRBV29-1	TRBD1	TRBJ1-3	CSVADRGHGNTIYF	TGCAGCGTTGCGGACAGGGGGCATGGAAACACCATATATTTT
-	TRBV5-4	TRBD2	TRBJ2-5	CASSLGLAGPQETQYF	TGTGCCAGCAGCTTGGGACTAGCGGGCCCCCAAGAGACCCAGTACTTC
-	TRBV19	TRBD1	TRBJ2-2	CASSGTVNTGELFF	TGTGCCAGTAGTGGGACAGTAAACACCGGGGAGCTGTTTTTT
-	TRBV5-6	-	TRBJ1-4	CASSLGGLNFNEELFF	TGTGCCAGCAGCTTGGGGGGCCTAAACTTCAATGAAGAACTGTTTTTT
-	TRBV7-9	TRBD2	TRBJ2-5	CASSIPGTSGGTQYF	TGTGCCAGCAGCATTCCCGGGACTAGCGGGGGGACCCAGTACTTC
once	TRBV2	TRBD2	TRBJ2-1	CASSGLADNEQFF	TGTGCCAGCAGCGGACTAGCGGACAATGAGCAGTTCTTC
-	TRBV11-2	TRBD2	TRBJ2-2	CASSLTGGKDTGELFF	TGTGCCAGCAGCTTAACGGGGGGGAAAGACACCGGGGAGCTGTTTTTT
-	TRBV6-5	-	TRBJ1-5	CASRPRNGQPQHF	TGTGCCAGCAGGCCCCGTAACGGTCAGCCCCAGCATTTT
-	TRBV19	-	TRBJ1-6	CASSISQNSYNSPLHF	TGTGCCAGTAGTATATCACAGAACTCCTATAATTCACCCCTCCACTTT
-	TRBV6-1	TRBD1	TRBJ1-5	CASSASPTGISNQPQHF	TGTGCCAGCAGTGCCAGCCCGACAGGGATTAGCAATCAGCCCCAGCATTTT
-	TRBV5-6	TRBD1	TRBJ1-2	CASSYRQGSGYTF	TGTGCCAGCAGCTATCGACAGGGAAGTGGCTACACCTTC
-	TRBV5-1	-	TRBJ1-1	CASSLEGRRVNLNTEAFF	TGCGCCAGCAGCTTGGAAGGTCGGAGGGTTAATCTGAACACTGAAGCTTTCTTT
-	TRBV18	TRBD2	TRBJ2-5	CASSPGVAGETQYF	TGTGCCAGCTCACCAGGGGTAGCGGGAGAGACCCAGTACTTC
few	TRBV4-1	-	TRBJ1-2	CASSPQRGGYGYTF	TGCGCCAGCAGCCCACAAAGGGGGGGCTATGGCTACACCTTC
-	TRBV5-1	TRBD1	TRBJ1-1	CASSKDRGDTEAFF	TGCGCCAGCAGCAAAGACAGGGGTGACACTGAAGCTTTCTTT
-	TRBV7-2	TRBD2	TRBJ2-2	CASVASGANTGELFF	TGTGCCAGCGTAGCTAGCGGGGCGAACACCGGGGAGCTGTTTTTT
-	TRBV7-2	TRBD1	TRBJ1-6	CASSLLQGSSPLHF	TGTGCCAGCAGCTTGTTACAGGGGAGTTCACCCCTCCACTTT
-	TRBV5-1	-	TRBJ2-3	CASSLSSDTQYF	TGCGCCAGCAGCTTGTCTTCGGATACGCAGTATTTT
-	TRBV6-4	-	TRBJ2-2	CASTAEEHGELFF	TGTGCCAGCACAGCGGAAGAGCACGGGGAGCTGTTTTTT
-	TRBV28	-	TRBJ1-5	CASQPQDNLRQPQHF	TGTGCCAGCCAACCACAGGATAACCTCCGTCAGCCCCAGCATTTT
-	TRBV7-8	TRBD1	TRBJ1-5	CASSTDRGLNQPQHF	TGTGCCAGCAGCACCGACAGGGGGCTCAATCAGCCCCAGCATTTT
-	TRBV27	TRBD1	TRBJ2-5	CASSPWDRGETQYF	TGTGCCAGCAGTCCCTGGGACAGGGGGGAGACCCAGTACTTC
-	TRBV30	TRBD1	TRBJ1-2	CAWSEYPITGDGYTF	TGTGCCTGGAGTGAATACCCAATTACAGGGGATGGCTACACCTTC
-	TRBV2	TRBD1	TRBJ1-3	CASNRQGRGGNTIYF	TGTGCCAGCAATAGACAGGGGCGGGGAGGAAACACCATATATTTT
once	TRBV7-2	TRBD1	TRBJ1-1	CATRGQMNTEAFF	TGTGCCACCAGGGGACAGATGAACACTGAAGCTTTCTTT
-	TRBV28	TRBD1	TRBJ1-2	CASRLGQVNYGYTF	TGTGCCAGCAGACTTGGACAGGTCAACTATGGCTACACCTTC
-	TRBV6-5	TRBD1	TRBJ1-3	CASSYSGQGTNTIYF	TGTGCCAGCAGTTACTCGGGACAGGGGACAAACACCATATATTTT
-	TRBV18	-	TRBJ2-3	CASSPVPGLGTDTQYF	TGTGCCAGCTCACCTGTTCCGGGGTTGGGCACAGATACGCAGTATTTT
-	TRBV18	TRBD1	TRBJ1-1	CASSPTPRGQTEAFF	TGTGCCAGCTCACCGACCCCCAGGGGGCAAACTGAAGCTTTCTTT
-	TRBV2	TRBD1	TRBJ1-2	CASIGDRVYGYTF	TGTGCCAGCATCGGGGACAGGGTCTATGGCTACACCTTC
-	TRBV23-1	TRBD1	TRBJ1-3	CASSQATDRPFSGNTIYF	TGCGCCAGCAGTCAGGCGACGGACAGGCCTTTCTCTGGAAACACCATATATTTT
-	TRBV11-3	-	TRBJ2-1	CASSSGDEQFF	TGTGCCAGCAGCTCGGGAGATGAGCAGTTCTTC
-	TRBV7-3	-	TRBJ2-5	CASSLGRFQETQYF	TGTGCCAGCAGCTTAGGTAGATTCCAAGAGACCCAGTACTTC
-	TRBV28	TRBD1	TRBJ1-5	CASSGPGQGFNQPQHF	TGTGCCAGCAGTGGCCCGGGACAGGGCTTCAATCAGCCCCAGCATTTT
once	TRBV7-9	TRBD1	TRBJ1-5	CASSFGRTGELFRNQPQHF	TGTGCCAGCAGCTTCGGCAGGACAGGGGAATTGTTTCGCAATCAGCCCCAGCATTTT
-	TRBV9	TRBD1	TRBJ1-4	CASSAPTGAVANEKLFF	TGTGCCAGCAGCGCTCCTACAGGGGCCGTGGCTAATGAAAAACTGTTTTTT
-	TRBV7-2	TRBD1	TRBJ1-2	CASSLEQGHYGYTF	TGTGCCAGCAGCTTAGAACAGGGGCACTATGGCTACACCTTC
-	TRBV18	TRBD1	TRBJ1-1	CASSPTGVTEAFF	TGTGCCAGCTCACCGACAGGGGTAACTGAAGCTTTCTTT
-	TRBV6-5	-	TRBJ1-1	CATSGQPNGATEAFF	TGTGCCACCTCCGGACAGCCGAACGGGGCCACTGAAGCTTTCTTT
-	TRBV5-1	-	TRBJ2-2	CASNYLAGLNTGELFF	TGCGCCAGCAACTATCTGGCGGGGTTGAACACCGGGGAGCTGTTTTTT